This TCR beta chain derives from a study of cytomegalovirus exposure and HLA in healthy donors. Study-wide results and caveats: Sequencing probably produced one cluster of sequence variants that were highly shared.

The PCR contained 60 Vbeta and 13 Jbeta primers. Data came from immunoSEQ multiplex PCR; TCRdb stores just in-frame clones and leaves some out. The data hold about 160,000 clones, with more than 65% observed a single time. In the case of this clone: The antigen is not known.

The junction had 8 bases not matched to a gene; V was cut back by 0 bases and J by 8 bases. The germline gives CDR1 LNHNV, CDR2 YYDKDF (reference sequence). The CDR3 consists of 16 residues. The sequencing input was PBMCs. This sequence originates from a man between 50 and 59 years old in good health and CMV-seropositive. The chain has TRBV15 and TRBJ2-1; 9 nucleotides match TRBD2. The CDR3 nucleotides read TGTGCCACCAGCAGAGATAGGAGCGGGGGGCGGGATGAGCAGTTCTTC. Its translation is CATSRDRSGGRDEQFF.